These T cell receptor beta chains were read from a single sample in a study of CD8 T cells in ankylosing spondylitis. TCRdb reprocessed the 5' RACE reads with MiXCR, giving one entry per CDR3 protein. Here the sample spans around 330,000 distinct CDR3 sequences, roughly 12% being singletons. Sequencing input: blood, either unsorted or a sorted T cell fraction (not recorded which). These receptors came from a female donor with ankylosing spondylitis or in good health (not recorded which). Both conserved end residues are part of each CDR3. D genes are given only for firm matches. Rows may omit the clone size; those that give it use once, few, many or a size class.

V	J	D	size	DNA	CDR3
TRBV20-1	TRBJ2-1	TRBD2	few	TGCAGTGCTTACCCGACTAGCGGGAGAATCGATGAGCAGTTCTTC	CSAYPTSGRIDEQFF
TRBV20-1	TRBJ1-5	NA	few	TGCAGTCTTTCCGGGGGGGGCAATCAGCCCCAGCATTTT	CSLSGGGNQPQHF
TRBV4-1	TRBJ1-2	NA	many	TGCGCCAGCAGTCGCGGGGATAACTATGGCTACACCTTC	CASSRGDNYGYTF
TRBV19	TRBJ1-1	NA	NA	TGTGCCAGTAGTATACGGGGGCTGAACACTGAAGCTTTCTTT	CASSIRGLNTEAFF
TRBV2	TRBJ2-1	TRBD2	few	TGTGCCAGCAGACAATCTAGCGGACTCTCCTACAATGAGCAGTTCTTC	CASRQSSGLSYNEQFF
TRBV20-1	TRBJ2-1	TRBD1	many	TGCAGTGCTAGAGGTCCCCCTAGGGGGCCGGCCAATGAGCAGTTCTTC	CSARGPPRGPANEQFF
TRBV24-1	TRBJ2-7	TRBD1	NA	TGTGCCACCAGTGATTCATCCAAAGGGACAGGGGACTCCTACGAGCAGTACTTC	CATSDSSKGTGDSYEQYF
TRBV6-1	TRBJ2-3	NA	many	TGTGCCAGCAGACTTCGGATACAGGGAAGAACGAATACGCAGTATTTT	CASRLRIQGRTNTQYF
TRBV3-1	TRBJ2-1	TRBD2	few	TGTGCCAGCAGCCAAGAATCGGGACTAGCGGGTGGTGAGCAGTTCTTC	CASSQESGLAGGEQFF
TRBV28	TRBJ1-5	TRBD1	few	TGTGCCAGCGGGCTAGACGGGACAGGGGTTGAAGGGCCCCAGCATTTT	CASGLDGTGVEGPQHF
TRBV7-7	TRBJ2-5	NA	NA	TGTGCTAGCAGCTTAGGGTTGGGGAGTATGGAGACCCAGTACTTC	CASSLGLGSMETQYF
TRBV6-1	TRBJ1-6	TRBD1	many	TGTGCCAGCACTCGACAGGGGGTAGGAACCCTCCACTTT	CASTRQGVGTLHF
TRBV5-5	TRBJ1-1	TRBD1	NA	TGTGCCAGCAGCTTGGCAAGAGGGGGCGCTGAAGCTTTCTTT	CASSLARGGAEAFF
TRBV7-3	TRBJ2-2	TRBD1	few	TGTGCCAGTAAAGGGACAGCGTTGGCCGGGGAGCTGTTTTTT	CASKGTALAGELFF
TRBV28	TRBJ1-2	TRBD1	many	TGTGCCAGCAGTGGGACAGGGGATGGCTACACCTTC	CASSGTGDGYTF
TRBV29-1	TRBJ2-1	TRBD1	many	TGCAGCGTTGAAGATGGGGACAGGGCCTCCTACAATGAGCAGTTCTTC	CSVEDGDRASYNEQFF
TRBV5-6	TRBJ1-2	TRBD1	many	TGTGCCAGCAGCTTGTACGACAGGGGGTACGATGGCTACACCTTC	CASSLYDRGYDGYTF